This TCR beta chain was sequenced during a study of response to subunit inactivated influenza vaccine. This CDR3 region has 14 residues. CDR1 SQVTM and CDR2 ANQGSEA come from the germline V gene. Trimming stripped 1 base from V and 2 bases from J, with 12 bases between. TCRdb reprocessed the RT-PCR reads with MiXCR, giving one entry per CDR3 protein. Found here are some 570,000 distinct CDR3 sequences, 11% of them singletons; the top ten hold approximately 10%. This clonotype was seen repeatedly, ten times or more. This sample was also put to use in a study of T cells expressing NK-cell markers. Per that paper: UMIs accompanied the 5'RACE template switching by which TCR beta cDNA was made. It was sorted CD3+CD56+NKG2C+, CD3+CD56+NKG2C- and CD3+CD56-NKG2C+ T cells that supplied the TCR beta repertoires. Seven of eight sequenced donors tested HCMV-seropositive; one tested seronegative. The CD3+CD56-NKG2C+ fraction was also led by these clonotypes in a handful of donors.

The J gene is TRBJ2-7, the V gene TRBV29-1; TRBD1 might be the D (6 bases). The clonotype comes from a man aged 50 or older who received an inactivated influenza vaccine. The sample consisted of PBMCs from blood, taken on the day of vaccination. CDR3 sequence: CSVEAPGDPYEQYF. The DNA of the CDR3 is TGCAGCGTTGAAGCGCCAGGGGATCCCTACGAGCAGTACTTC.